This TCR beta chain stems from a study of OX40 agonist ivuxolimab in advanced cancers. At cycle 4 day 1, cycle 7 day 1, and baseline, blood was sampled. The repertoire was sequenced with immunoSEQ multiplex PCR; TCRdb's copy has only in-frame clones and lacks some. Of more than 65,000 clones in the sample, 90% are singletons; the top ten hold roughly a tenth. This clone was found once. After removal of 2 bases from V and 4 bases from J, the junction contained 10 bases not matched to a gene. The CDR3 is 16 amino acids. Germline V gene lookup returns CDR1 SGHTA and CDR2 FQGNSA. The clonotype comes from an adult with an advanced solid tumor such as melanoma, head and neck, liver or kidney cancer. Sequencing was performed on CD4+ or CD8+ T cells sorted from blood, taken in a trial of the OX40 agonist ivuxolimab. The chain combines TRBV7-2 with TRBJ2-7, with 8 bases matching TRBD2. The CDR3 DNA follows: TGTGCCAGCAGCTTAAACCCTGCTAGCGGGCGATACGAGCAGTACTTC. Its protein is CASSLNPASGRYEQYF.